A selection of T cell receptor beta chains follows, all from one sample in a study of shared T cell receptors in the human thymus. Repertoires were generated with immunoSEQ multiplex PCR, while TCRdb's copy carries only in-frame clones and drops some. Among hundreds of thousands of clones listed, roughly 85% were seen once. These data were also reused for a study on human thymus T cells.

The specimen was thymocytes. The receptor set was obtained from a girl under three years old with a congenital heart defect. Each CDR3 is given with its conserved first and last residue. The order of the fields is V gene, clone size, D gene, J gene, CDR3 DNA, CDR3 protein. A D gene is named only where the DNA matches it firmly. The size of a clone is reported for some rows only, either as once, few or many, or as a class for expanded clones.

TRBV5-1,-,-,TRBJ2-2,TGCGCCAGCAGCTTGGGGGGGGAAGCTCGAGAGAACACCGGGGAGCTGTTTTTT,CASSLGGEARENTGELFF
TRBV5-1,once,-,TRBJ1-1,TGCGCCAGCAGCTTGGAGTACGGCCAAGGGGGGAACACTGAAGCTTTCTTT,CASSLEYGQGGNTEAFF
TRBV6-1,-,TRBD1,TRBJ1-1,TGTGCCAGCAGTGCGGAGGGGGCATGGAACACTGAAGCTTTCTTT,CASSAEGAWNTEAFF
TRBV6-1,-,TRBD1,TRBJ1-5,TGTGCCAGCAACGGGACAGACAATCAGCCCCAGCATTTT,CASNGTDNQPQHF
TRBV4-3,-,-,TRBJ2-3,TGCGCCAGCAGCCAAGATTGGCGAGGAGAAGATACGCAGTATTTT,CASSQDWRGEDTQYF
TRBV30,-,TRBD2,TRBJ2-3,TGTGCCGGGATCTCTAGCGGGGGGGCCCATGGGCAGTATTTT,CAGISSGGAHGQYF
TRBV4-3,-,TRBD1,TRBJ2-4,TGCGCCAGCAGCCTAAACGGGACAGGGAGGGACATTCAGTACTTC,CASSLNGTGRDIQYF
TRBV15,few,TRBD1,TRBJ2-2,TGTGCCACCAGCAGAGATCCTTCCGGGACAGGGTACACCGGGGAGCTGTTTTTT,CATSRDPSGTGYTGELFF
TRBV6-5,few,TRBD1,TRBJ2-7,TGTGCCACCGGGGACAGGAGCTCCTACGAGCAGTACTTC,CATGDRSSYEQYF
TRBV6-4,-,TRBD1,TRBJ2-7,TGTGCCAGCAGTGCCGGGGACAGGGGCCGAATTCGAAGCTCCTACGAGCAGTACTTC,CASSAGDRGRIRSSYEQYF
TRBV6-5,-,TRBD2,TRBJ2-7,TGTGCCAGCATCGGGGGGGCCGGGGAGCAGTACTTC,CASIGGAGEQYF
TRBV7-3,-,-,TRBJ1-1,TGTGCCAGCAGCTTAACGGGGGCGTATCCAATGAACACTGAAGCTTTCTTT,CASSLTGAYPMNTEAFF
TRBV5-1,-,TRBD1,TRBJ2-7,TGCGCCAGCAGCCACAGGGGGCGCTCGGCCGAGCAGTACTTC,CASSHRGRSAEQYF
TRBV5-6,-,-,TRBJ1-1,TGTGCCAGCAGCTACCGGGGAACTGAAGCTTTCTTT,CASSYRGTEAFF
TRBV4-3,-,-,TRBJ1-6,TGCGCCAGCAGCCAAACAAATTACGGGGTCAAATCACCCCTCCACTTT,CASSQTNYGVKSPLHF
TRBV14,few,TRBD1,TRBJ2-2,TGTGCCAGCAGCCAAGAGGACAGGGGCCTTTACTCCGGGGAGCTGTTTTTT,CASSQEDRGLYSGELFF
TRBV2,-,-,TRBJ1-6,TGTGCCAGCAGTGGTCAGTCGAACTATAATTCACCCCTCCACTTT,CASSGQSNYNSPLHF
TRBV25-1,once,-,TRBJ1-1,TGTGCCAGCAGTGAATGGAGGGTTTCGGGGACTGAAGCTTTCTTT,CASSEWRVSGTEAFF
TRBV29-1,-,-,TRBJ1-4,TGCAGCGTGGGTGGAGCAACTAATGAAAAACTGTTTTTT,CSVGGATNEKLFF
TRBV13,-,TRBD1,TRBJ1-1,TGTGCCAGCAGTATCCAGGGACAGGGGACGCTCGTTGCTTGGAACACTGAAGCTTTCTTT,CASSIQGQGTLVAWNTEAFF
TRBV25-1,-,TRBD1,TRBJ2-7,TGTGCCAGCAAAGACAGGGTGAACGAGCAGTACTTC,CASKDRVNEQYF
TRBV7-4,-,-,TRBJ2-5,TGTGCCAGCAGCGAACTCCTCAACCGAGAAGAGACCCAGTACTTC,CASSELLNREETQYF
TRBV28,-,TRBD2,TRBJ2-4,TGTGCCAGCAGTTTAGGATTTAGGGGACTAGCGGGCGCTAAAAACATTCAGTACTTC,CASSLGFRGLAGAKNIQYF
TRBV5-1,once,-,TRBJ2-1,TGCGCCAGCAGCGGGGACCCTGCAGGGGATGAGCAGTTCTTC,CASSGDPAGDEQFF
TRBV14,-,TRBD2,TRBJ2-2,TGTGCCAGCAGCCAAGTCCCTCGGGGGGGCGGAGGCACCGGGGAGCTGTTTTTT,CASSQVPRGGGGTGELFF
TRBV9,-,-,TRBJ1-2,TGTGCCAGCAGCCCTCCACCGGACTGGTCGTATGGCTACACCTTC,CASSPPPDWSYGYTF
TRBV2,-,TRBD2,TRBJ2-2,TGTGCCAGCAGTGTTTCTAGCGGGGATTACACCGGGGAGCTGTTTTTT,CASSVSSGDYTGELFF
TRBV5-1,-,-,TRBJ1-2,TGCGCCAGCACCTCAATTGGAGGGAAGAACTATGGCTACACCTTC,CASTSIGGKNYGYTF
TRBV6-5,-,TRBD1,TRBJ2-7,TGTGCCAGCAGCATCGACAGGGTATCCTACGAGCAGTACTTC,CASSIDRVSYEQYF
TRBV7-3,-,-,TRBJ2-3,TGTGCCAGCAGCCCCTTCGGGGGCACAGATACGCAGTATTTT,CASSPFGGTDTQYF
TRBV15,-,TRBD2,TRBJ2-1,TGTGCCACCAGCAGGGAGGGACTAGCGGGGGTCGACTCTGGGACTACTTGGCCCAATGAGCAGTTCTTC,CATSREGLAGVDSGTTWPNEQFF
TRBV6-5,-,TRBD2,TRBJ2-7,TGTGCCAGCAGTTACTCGGATAGCGGGGGTGCCTACGAGCAGTACTTC,CASSYSDSGGAYEQYF
TRBV6-1,-,-,TRBJ1-2,TGTGCCAGCAGTGATCAGGGTCGGTGGAGAGCTAACTATGGCTACACCTTC,CASSDQGRWRANYGYTF
TRBV19,-,-,TRBJ2-3,TGTGCCAGTACCGCCTTGGGAGGGGTTTACAGGGTCGGCACAGATACGCAGTATTTT,CASTALGGVYRVGTDTQYF
TRBV6-1,-,-,TRBJ1-2,TGTGCCAGCAGTGGATGGGACACAAAGGGTCCTGGCTACACCTTC,CASSGWDTKGPGYTF
TRBV7-2,-,TRBD2,TRBJ2-2,TGTGCCAGCAGCCTAAGCGGACTAGCGGGGGCCGAGGACACCGGGGAGCTGTTTTTT,CASSLSGLAGAEDTGELFF
TRBV27,-,TRBD1,TRBJ2-3,TGTGCCAGCAGCCCAACCACAGGGGCGAAGGCAGATACGCAGTATTTT,CASSPTTGAKADTQYF
TRBV15,-,TRBD2,TRBJ2-1,TGTGCCACCAGCAAACGGACTAGCGGGTCCGATGAGCAGTTCTTC,CATSKRTSGSDEQFF
TRBV5-5,-,-,TRBJ1-1,TGTGCCAGCAGCTTGGTGTTTACAGGGCTCTCTGAAGCTTTCTTT,CASSLVFTGLSEAFF
TRBV28,-,TRBD1,TRBJ2-7,TGTGCCAGCAGTTTGACAGGGGGTTACCCGAAACCTTCCTACGGCGAGCAGTACTTC,CASSLTGGYPKPSYGEQYF
TRBV6-4,once,-,TRBJ1-1,TGTGCCAGCAGTGACTCGAGTTCGCCGAGAACTGAAGCTTTCTTT,CASSDSSSPRTEAFF
TRBV9,-,-,TRBJ2-7,TGTGCCAGCAGCGTAGAAATCAGGGCTCCTCTCCACGAGCAGTACTTC,CASSVEIRAPLHEQYF
TRBV4-3,-,TRBD1,TRBJ1-6,TGCGCCAGCAGCCAAGATCCCGACAGGGACAATTCACCCCTCCACTTT,CASSQDPDRDNSPLHF
TRBV5-1,-,TRBD1,TRBJ1-1,TGCGCCAGCAGCGGGGGGACAGGGGGAAAACAGGGGGCTTTCTTT,CASSGGTGGKQGAFF
TRBV18,once,-,TRBJ2-3,TGTGCCAGCTCACCGCGGACAAGCCAGAGCCCAGATACGCAGTATTTT,CASSPRTSQSPDTQYF
TRBV4-3,-,-,TRBJ2-3,TGCGCCAGCAGCCAAGATTGGGATTCCGGGACACCAGATACGCAGTATTTT,CASSQDWDSGTPDTQYF
TRBV27,-,-,TRBJ2-3,TGTGCCAGCAGTTTAGGTATTAGCGCACCCGCAGATACGCAGTATTTT,CASSLGISAPADTQYF
TRBV7-9,-,-,TRBJ1-6,TGTGCCAGCAGCTTAGAGACAGCGCCCCTCCACTTT,CASSLETAPLHF
TRBV5-4,-,-,TRBJ2-1,TGTGCCAGCAGCTTGTATGGCAGGGCGAATGATGAGTTCTTC,CASSLYGRANDEFF
TRBV4-3,-,TRBD2,TRBJ2-4,TGCGCCAGCAGCCATGGACTAGCGGATCCCCACCTAGCCAAAAACATTCAGTACTTC,CASSHGLADPHLAKNIQYF
TRBV28,once,TRBD1,TRBJ1-5,TGTGCCAGCAGTCTGGACAGGGGGCCCAATCAGCCCCAGCATTTT,CASSLDRGPNQPQHF
TRBV9,-,-,TRBJ2-5,TGTGCCAGCAGCGTTTCCAGCCAAGAGACCCAGTACTTC,CASSVSSQETQYF
TRBV5-6,few,-,TRBJ1-2,TGTGCCAGCAGCTTGGACAGGGATCTCTATGGCTACACCTTC,CASSLDRDLYGYTF